The clone carrying this T cell receptor (beta chain) has ten or more counts. Its antigen remains unidentified. This record comes from a study of blood T cells in healthy people across ages. The CDR3 extends over 16 amino acids. V was clipped by 6 bases and J by 5 bases; unmatched bases: 14. CDR1 and CDR2 from the germline V gene are DFQATT and SNEGSKA (reference sequence). Each sample yielded at least 6 million isolated PBMCs. Whole-study results and caveats: The diversity estimates, figures obtained from one million T cells, were considered underestimates.

Through a sample-barcoded 5' primer and a J-beta primer mix, a second PCR was run for roughly 6 to 11 cycles. TCRdb processed the 5' RACE reads anew with MiXCR; each CDR3 protein has one entry. The sample lists about 640,000 distinct CDR3 sequences, about 28% occurring once. The sequence was obtained from a woman of 80 years or more in good health. Sequenced sample: blood. This rearrangement joins TRBV20-1 to TRBJ2-5; 11 bases are a match to TRBD1. The chain's CDR3 is CSATKFADRGLETQYF. Written as DNA, the CDR3 is TGCAGTGCCACTAAATTCGCGGACAGGGGGCTTGAGACCCAGTACTTC.